Below, 22 T cell receptor beta chains from the same sample are listed, as sequenced in a study of OX40 agonist ivuxolimab in advanced cancers. Generated by immunoSEQ multiplex PCR, the TCRdb table keeps only in-frame clones and is missing some. The table includes roughly 140,000 clones, under 95% detected once. Sequenced here: CD4+ or CD8+ T cells sorted from blood, sampled in a trial of the OX40 agonist ivuxolimab. These receptor sequences come from an adult with an advanced solid tumor such as melanoma, head and neck, liver or kidney cancer.

The V and J genes are TRBV28 and TRBJ1-5, with a weak D call TRBD1 (6 bases). The CDR3 extends over 14 amino acids. With 8 bases removed from V and 6 bases from J, the gap between germline ends came to 17 bases. CDR1 is MDHEN and CDR2 is SYDVKM in the germline V gene. The CDR3 protein is CASFSQGKGQPQHF. As DNA, the CDR3 is TGTGCCAGCTTCTCGCAGGGGAAAGGTCAGCCCCAGCATTTT.

This chain connects TRBV5-1 to TRBJ2-7; 7 bases match TRBD1. Trimming at V came to 4 bases and at J to 6 bases, leaving 7 bases not matched to a gene. This CDR3 spans 13 amino acids. Looked up from germline, CDR1 is SGHRS and CDR2 is YFSETQ. Here the CDR3 reads CASSPQGVLEQYF. For the CDR3, the DNA is TGCGCCAGCAGCCCGCAGGGGGTACTCGAGCAGTACTTC. The full variable domain, with the rest looked up from reference TRBV5-1 and TRBJ2-7, is KAGVTQTPRYLIKTRGQQVTLSCSPISGHRSVSWYQQTPGQGLQFLFEYFSETQRNKGNFPGRFSGRQFSNSRSEMNVSTLELGDSALYLCASSPQGVLEQYFGPGTRLTVT.

This rearrangement joins TRBV7-6 to TRBJ2-3, with 12 bases fitting TRBD2. V lost 5 bases to trimming and J lost 4 bases; unmatched junction nucleotides: 7. Germline CDR1 reads SGHVS; CDR2 reads FNYEAQ. The CDR3 spans 16 residues. CDR3 amino acids: CASSKSSGGAADTQYF. In nucleotides, the CDR3 is TGTGCCAGCAGCAAATCTAGCGGGGGGGCGGCAGATACGCAGTATTTT. Combining the CDR3 with reference TRBV7-6 and TRBJ2-3 gives the whole variable domain GAGVSQSPRYKVTKRGQDVALRCDPISGHVSLYWYRQALGQGPEFLTYFNYEAQQDKSGLPNDRFSAERPEGSISTLTIQRTEQRDSAMYRCASSKSSGGAADTQYFGPGTRLTVL.

The rearrangement uses TRBV18 and TRBJ2-1, with no clear D. Germline loops: CDR1 KGHSH, CDR2 LQKENI. The CDR3 consists of 11 residues. V shed 1 base and J shed 6 bases, with 1 base lying between them. CDR3 sequence reads: CASSPRNEQFF. The CDR3 DNA reads as TGTGCCAGCTCACCACGCAATGAGCAGTTCTTC.

Here the CDR3 reads CASSPGTEQFF. The DNA of the CDR3 is TGTGCCAGCAGTCCTGGAACAGAGCAGTTCTTC. V is TRBV6-6 and J is TRBJ2-1; no definite D call. The CDR3 covers 11 residues. The germline CDR1 and CDR2 sequences are MNHNY and SVGAGI (reference sequence). Deletions cut 5 bases from V and 10 bases from J, with 9 bases between.

The CDR3 DNA sequence: TGCGCCAGCAGCCAAGAGTTGGGAAATCAGCCCCAGCATTTT. Its translation is CASSQELGNQPQHF. The chain is built from TRBV4-3 and TRBJ1-5, with D uncertain. V was trimmed by 0 bases and J by 4 bases, leaving 7 bases between them. Germline V gene data show CDR1 as LGHNA and CDR2 as YSLEER. This CDR3 spans 14 amino acids.

Written as DNA, the CDR3 is TGCGCCAGCACCGATAGCGGGAGCCACAATGAGCAGTTCTTC. Its translation: CASTDSGSHNEQFF. This chain joins TRBV5-1 and TRBJ2-1; TRBD2 matches 9 bases. Trimming at V came to 6 bases and at J to 5 bases, leaving 6 bases not matched to a gene. CDR1 is SGHRS, CDR2 YFSETQ, per germline. The CDR3 runs 14 residues.

The V gene is TRBV7-3, the J gene TRBJ1-1; the D is unclear. Germline V gives CDR1 SGHTA, CDR2 FQGTGA. This CDR3 is 16 amino acids long. Trimming took 0 bases from V and 5 from J, leaving 16 bases between them. In nucleotides, the CDR3 is TGTGCCAGCAGCTTAACGTCTACGTCTTCGTATACTGAAGCTTTCTTT. This codes for CASSLTSTSSYTEAFF.

Worth noting for this clone: Other DNA sequences in this sample translate to the same CDR3. The chain uses TRBV28 and TRBJ1-2; D not certain. The CDR3 spans 11 residues. The V and J ends lost 6 bases and 2 bases respectively, with 4 bases between them. CDR1 is MDHEN and CDR2 is SYDVKM in the germline V gene. The chain's CDR3 is CASSSNYGYTF. CDR3 nucleotides: TGTGCCAGCAGCTCCAACTATGGCTACACCTTC.

The chain links TRBV9 to TRBJ1-3; the D is unclear. Deletions cut 0 bases from V and 0 bases from J, with 4 bases between. Germline V gives CDR1 SGDLS, CDR2 YYNGEE. The CDR3 runs to 14 residues. The CDR3 loop is CASSVDSSGNTIYF. For the CDR3, the DNA is TGTGCCAGCAGCGTAGACAGCTCTGGAAACACCATATATTTT.

The chain links TRBV7-2 to TRBJ1-3; TRBD1 might be the D (5 bases). The V end lost 1 base, the J end lost 5 bases, and 12 bases lay between the germline ends. The CDR3 is made up of 15 amino acids. Looked up from germline, CDR1 is SGHTA and CDR2 is FQGNSA. The CDR3 DNA follows: TGTGCCAGCAGCTTAGGGGGGGGAACCCGAAACACCATATATTTT. Protein sequence: CASSLGGGTRNTIYF.

This chain joins TRBV5-4 and TRBJ2-2, with 16 positions matching TRBD2. In germline, CDR1 is SGHNT, CDR2 YYREEE (reference sequence). The CDR3 consists of 19 residues. Trimming cost V 2 bases and J 5 bases; bases outside gene matches: 9. The CDR3 coding sequence is TGTGCCAGCAGCTTAGGGACTAGCGGGAGGGCCTATCGGACCGGGGAGCTGTTTTTT. The encoded protein is CASSLGTSGRAYRTGELFF.

The chain carries TRBV29-1 and TRBJ2-3, with 9 bases identical to TRBD2. Per the germline V gene, CDR1 is SQVTM and CDR2 is ANQGSEA. After removal of 6 bases from V and 4 bases from J, the junction contained 5 bases not matched to a gene. CDR3 size: 13 residues. As DNA, the CDR3 is TGCAGCGTCCCGGGCGGGAGGGCAGATACGCAGTATTTT. Translating it yields CSVPGGRADTQYF.

The chain joins TRBV12-5 to TRBJ2-2; no clear D. CDR3 size: 14 residues. Trimming removed 2 bases at V and 8 bases at J, with 12 bases between. Germline values: CDR1 LGHNT, CDR2 FRNRAP. The CDR3 sequence: CASGLPAEGGELFF. Here the CDR3 DNA reads TGTGCTAGTGGTTTGCCCGCGGAAGGGGGGGAGCTGTTTTTT.

This clone is a singleton in its sample. V usage is TRBV7-8 and J usage is TRBJ2-7; no reliable D call. The CDR3 covers 11 residues. The V end was cut by 3 bases, the J end by 6 bases, with 6 bases between. Per the germline V gene, CDR1 is SGHVS and CDR2 is FQNEAQ. Written as DNA, the CDR3 is TGTGCCAGCAGCTTTTGGGGCGAGCAGTACTTC. This codes for CASSFWGEQYF.

This clone showed up just a few times. This chain links TRBV28 with TRBJ1-5, with D tentatively TRBD1 (5 bases). Germline V gives CDR1 MDHEN, CDR2 SYDVKM. The CDR3 is made up of 11 amino acids. V lost 6 bases and J 15 bases, leaving 15 bases between the germline ends. The DNA for the CDR3 is TGTGCCAGCAGAAGGGACGGGCTATTGCATTTT. Its protein product is CASRRDGLLHF.

The CDR3 spells CASSGGRGTGELFF. The CDR3 DNA sequence: TGTGCCAGCAGCGGCGGGAGAGGCACCGGGGAGCTGTTTTTT. The chain is built from TRBV9 and TRBJ2-2; 7 bases fit TRBD2. The CDR3 is 14 amino acids. The J segment lost 4 bases and the V segment lost 3 bases, leaving 3 bases of the junction unmatched. Germline-derived CDR1 and CDR2 are SGDLS and YYNGEE. Using reference TRBV9 and TRBJ2-2 for the parts outside the CDR3, the full variable domain is DSGVTQTPKHLITATGQRVTLRCSPRSGDLSVYWYQQSLDQGLQFLIQYYNGEERAKGNILERFSAQQFPDLHSELNLSSLELGDSALYFCASSGGRGTGELFFGEGSRLTVL.

J is TRBJ1-2 and V is TRBV19, with 7 bases aligning to TRBD1. The germline V gene encodes CDR1 LNHDA and CDR2 SQIVND (reference sequence). There are 14 residues in the CDR3. The ends lost 1 base at V and 8 bases at J; junction bases unmatched: 7. CDR3 residues: CASSIVSGQRGYTF. In DNA, the CDR3 is TGTGCCAGTAGTATAGTTTCGGGACAGAGGGGCTACACCTTC. Filled out from reference TRBV19 and TRBJ1-2, the complete variable domain reads DGGITQSPKYLFRKEGQNVTLSCEQNLNHDAMYWYRQDPGQGLRLIYYSQIVNDFQKGDIAEGYSVSREKKESFPLTVTSAQKNPTAFYLCASSIVSGQRGYTFGSGTRLTVV.

The rearrangement uses TRBV6-1 and TRBJ2-2; a weak D match, TRBD2 (7 bases). The CDR3 is 14 residues long. Trimming took 6 bases from V and 3 from J, leaving 11 bases between them. Germline lookup yields CDR1 MNHNS and CDR2 SASEGT. DNA for the CDR3: TGTGCCAGCAGGGGCGGGGGCTACACCGGGGAGCTGTTTTTT. It is translated as CASRGGGYTGELFF.

The rearrangement uses TRBV11-2 and TRBJ1-3, with D perhaps TRBD1 (6 bases). The V end was cut by 1 base, the J end by 0 bases, with 10 bases between. The germline V gene has CDR1 SGHAT and CDR2 FQNNGV. CDR3 length equals 16 residues. CDR3 bases: TGTGCCAGCAGCTTAGTCTCGGACAGCTCTGGAAACACCATATATTTT. This encodes CASSLVSDSSGNTIYF.

The CDR3: CASWTGSREQYF. The DNA for the CDR3 is TGTGCCTCCTGGACAGGGTCGAGGGAGCAGTACTTC. The chain recombines TRBV30 with TRBJ2-7; TRBD1 matches 8 bases. From germline, CDR1 is GTSNPN and CDR2 SVGIG (reference sequence). This CDR3 is built from 12 residues. The J segment lost 7 bases and the V segment lost 7 bases, leaving 9 bases of the junction unmatched. Combining the CDR3 with reference TRBV30 and TRBJ2-7 gives the whole variable domain SQTIHQWPATLVQPVGSPLSLECTVEGTSNPNLYWYRQAAGRGLQLLFYSVGIGQISSEVPQNLSASRPQDRQFILSSKKLLLSDSGFYLCASWTGSREQYFGPGTRLTVT.

This clone was seen once. Other DNA sequences of this sample code for an identical CDR3. The chain combines TRBV19 with TRBJ2-3; maybe TRBD1 (5 bases). Germline V gives CDR1 LNHDA, CDR2 SQIVND (reference sequence). V gave up 5 bases and J gave up 5 bases, with 17 bases separating them. The CDR3 is 15 residues long. DNA of the CDR3: TGTGCCAGTAGTCCTAAGGGGCAAGGTGGAGATACGCAGTATTTT. It is translated as CASSPKGQGGDTQYF.